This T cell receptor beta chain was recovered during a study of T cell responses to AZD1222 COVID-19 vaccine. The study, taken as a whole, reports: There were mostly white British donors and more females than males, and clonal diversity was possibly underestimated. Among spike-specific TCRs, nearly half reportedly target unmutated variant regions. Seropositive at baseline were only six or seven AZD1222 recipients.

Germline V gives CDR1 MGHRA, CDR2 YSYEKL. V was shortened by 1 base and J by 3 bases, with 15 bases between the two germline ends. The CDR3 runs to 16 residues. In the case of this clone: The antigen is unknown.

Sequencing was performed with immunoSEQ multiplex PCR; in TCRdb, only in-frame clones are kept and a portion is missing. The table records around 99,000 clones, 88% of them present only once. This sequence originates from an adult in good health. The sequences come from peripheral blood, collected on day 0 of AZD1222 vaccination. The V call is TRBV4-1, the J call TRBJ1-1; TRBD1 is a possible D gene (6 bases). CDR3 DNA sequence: TGCGCCAGCAGCCAAGGGTGGCCAGGGGATTACACTGAAGCTTTCTTT. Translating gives CASSQGWPGDYTEAFF.